What follows is one T cell receptor (beta chain) and its context. Its cognate antigen is unknown. Measured with immunoSEQ multiplex PCR; TCRdb has only the in-frame clones, and not every one. This table holds 150,000 or so clones, about 91% found once. The source of the sample is a study of T cell responses to AZD1222 COVID-19 vaccine. Findings and caveats of the study: Most donors were white British and more were female, and clonal diversity was possibly underestimated.

Pooled samples include second doses given at about 4 or 12 weeks. This clonotype originated in an adult who received the AZD1222 COVID-19 vaccine. This sample comprised peripheral blood, obtained 28 days after the second AZD1222 dose.

The CDR3 sequence is CASSNSGSTDTQYF. CDR3 DNA: TGTGCCAGCAGCAATAGCGGAAGCACAGATACGCAGTATTTT. The J gene is TRBJ2-3, the V gene TRBV5-6; tentative D call: TRBD2 (6 bases). The germline gives CDR1 SGHDT, CDR2 YYEEEE. This CDR3 comprises 14 residues. V dropped 4 bases and J dropped 0 bases, with 9 bases sitting between them.